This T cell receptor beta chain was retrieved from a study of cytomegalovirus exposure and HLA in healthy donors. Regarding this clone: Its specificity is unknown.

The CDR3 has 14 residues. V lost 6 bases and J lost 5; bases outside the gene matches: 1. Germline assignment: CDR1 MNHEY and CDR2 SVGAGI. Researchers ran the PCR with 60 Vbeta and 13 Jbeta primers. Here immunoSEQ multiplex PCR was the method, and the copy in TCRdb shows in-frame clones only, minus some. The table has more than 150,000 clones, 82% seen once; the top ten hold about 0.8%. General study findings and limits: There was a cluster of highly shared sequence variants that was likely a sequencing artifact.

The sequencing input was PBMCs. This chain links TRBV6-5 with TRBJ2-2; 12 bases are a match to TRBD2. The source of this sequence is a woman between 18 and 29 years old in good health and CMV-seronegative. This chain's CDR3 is CASRTSGGTGELFF. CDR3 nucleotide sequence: TGTGCCAGCAGGACTAGCGGGGGTACCGGGGAGCTGTTTTTT.